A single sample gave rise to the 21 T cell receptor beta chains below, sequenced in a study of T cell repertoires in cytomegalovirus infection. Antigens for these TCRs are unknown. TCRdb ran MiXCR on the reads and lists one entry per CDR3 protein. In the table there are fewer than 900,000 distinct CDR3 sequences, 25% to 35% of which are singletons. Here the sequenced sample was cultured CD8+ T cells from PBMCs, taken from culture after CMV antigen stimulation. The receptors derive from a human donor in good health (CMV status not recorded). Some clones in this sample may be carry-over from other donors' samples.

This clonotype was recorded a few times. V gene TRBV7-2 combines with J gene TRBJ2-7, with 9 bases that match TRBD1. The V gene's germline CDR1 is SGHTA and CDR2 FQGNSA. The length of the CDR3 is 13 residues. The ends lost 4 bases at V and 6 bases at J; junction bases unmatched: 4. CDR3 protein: CASSWDRVGEQYV. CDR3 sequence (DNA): TGTGCCAGCAGCTGGGACAGGGTAGGCGAGCAGTACGTC.

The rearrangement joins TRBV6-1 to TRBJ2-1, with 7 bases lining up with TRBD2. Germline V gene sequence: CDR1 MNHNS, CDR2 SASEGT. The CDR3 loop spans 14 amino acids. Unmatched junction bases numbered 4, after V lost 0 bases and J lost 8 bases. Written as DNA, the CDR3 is TGTGCCAGCAGTGAAGCGAGGCTAGCGGATGAGCAGTTCTTC. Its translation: CASSEARLADEQFF.

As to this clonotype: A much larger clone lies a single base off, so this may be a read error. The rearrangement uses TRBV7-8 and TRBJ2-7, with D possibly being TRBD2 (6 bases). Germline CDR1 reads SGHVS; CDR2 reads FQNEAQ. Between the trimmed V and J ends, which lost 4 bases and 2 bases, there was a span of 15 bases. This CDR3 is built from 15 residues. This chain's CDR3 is CASSSPGRKAYEQYF. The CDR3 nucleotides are TGTGCCAGCAGCTCCCCTGGGAGGAAGGCCTACGAGCAGTACTTC.

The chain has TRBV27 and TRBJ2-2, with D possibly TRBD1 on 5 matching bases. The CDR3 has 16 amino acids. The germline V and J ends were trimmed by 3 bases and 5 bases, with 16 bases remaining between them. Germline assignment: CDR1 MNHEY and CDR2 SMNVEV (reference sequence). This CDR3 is CASSLIGVLTTGELFF. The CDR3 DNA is TGTGCCAGCAGTTTGATAGGGGTCCTAACGACCGGGGAGCTGTTTTTT.

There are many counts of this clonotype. The CDR3 region is CASSSGGDQPQHF. CDR3 DNA: TGTGCCAGCAGCTCAGGGGGGGATCAGCCCCAGCATTTT. The chain is built from TRBV27 and TRBJ1-5, with 7 bases fitting TRBD1. V shed 6 bases and J 5 bases; nucleotides not matched to a gene: 4. Germline values: CDR1 MNHEY, CDR2 SMNVEV (reference sequence). This CDR3 is built from 13 residues.

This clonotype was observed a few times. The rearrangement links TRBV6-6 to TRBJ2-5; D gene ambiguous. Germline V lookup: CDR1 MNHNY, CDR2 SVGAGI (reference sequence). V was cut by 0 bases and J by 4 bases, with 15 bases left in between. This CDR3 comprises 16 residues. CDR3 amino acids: CASSYSSPATPETQYF. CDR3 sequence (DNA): TGTGCCAGCAGTTACTCGAGCCCCGCCACGCCAGAGACCCAGTACTTC.

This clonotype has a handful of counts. The CDR3 sequence: CALAVGNEQFF. Here the CDR3 DNA reads TGTGCCCTTGCAGTAGGGAATGAGCAGTTCTTC. V usage is TRBV10-3 and J usage is TRBJ2-1; D gene ambiguous. The CDR3 is 11 residues long. V was trimmed by 11 bases and J by 7 bases, leaving 12 bases between them. Germline V gives CDR1 ENHRY, CDR2 SYGVKD.

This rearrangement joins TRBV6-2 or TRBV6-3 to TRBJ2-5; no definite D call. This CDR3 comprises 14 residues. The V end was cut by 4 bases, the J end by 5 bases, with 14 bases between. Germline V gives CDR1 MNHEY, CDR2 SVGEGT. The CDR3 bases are TGTGCCAGCAGTTCCCTGGGTCGAATGGAGACCCAGTACTTC. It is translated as CASSSLGRMETQYF.

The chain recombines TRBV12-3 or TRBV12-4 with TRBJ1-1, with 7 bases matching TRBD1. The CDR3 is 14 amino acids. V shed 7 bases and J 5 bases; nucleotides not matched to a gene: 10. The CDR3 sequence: CASIPERGLTEAFF. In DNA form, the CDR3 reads TGTGCCAGCATTCCAGAAAGGGGGCTTACTGAAGCTTTCTTT.

CDR3 in amino acids: CASSAGTSGGGADTQYF. The CDR3, as DNA: TGTGCCAGCAGCGCAGGGACTAGCGGGGGGGGTGCAGATACGCAGTATTTT. This chain joins TRBV5-4 and TRBJ2-3; 16 bases match TRBD2. The germline V gene has CDR1 SGHNT and CDR2 YYREEE (reference sequence). The J segment lost 4 bases and the V segment lost 4 bases, leaving 6 bases of the junction unmatched. The CDR3 covers 17 residues. Using reference TRBV5-4 and TRBJ2-3 for the parts outside the CDR3, the full variable domain is ETGVTQSPTHLIKTRGQQVTLRCSSQSGHNTVSWYQQALGQGPQFIFQYYREEENGRGNFPPRFSGLQFPNYSSELNVNALELDDSALYLCASSAGTSGGGADTQYFGPGTRLTVL.

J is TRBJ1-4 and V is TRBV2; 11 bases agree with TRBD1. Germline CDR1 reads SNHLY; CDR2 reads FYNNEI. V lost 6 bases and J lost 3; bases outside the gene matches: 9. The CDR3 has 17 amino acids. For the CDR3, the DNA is TGTGCCAGCAGGTCCGGGACAGGGGGATTGGCTAATGAAAAACTGTTTTTT. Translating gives CASRSGTGGLANEKLFF.

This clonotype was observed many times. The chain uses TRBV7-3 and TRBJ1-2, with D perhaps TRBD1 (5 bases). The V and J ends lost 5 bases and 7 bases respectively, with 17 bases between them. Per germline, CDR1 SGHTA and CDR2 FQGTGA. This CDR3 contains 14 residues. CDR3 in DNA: TGTGCCAGCAGCCCGCCGGGACCTGACCTTGGCTACACCTTC. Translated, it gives CASSPPGPDLGYTF. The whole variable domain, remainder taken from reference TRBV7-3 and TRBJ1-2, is GAGVSQTPSNKVTEKGKYVELRCDPISGHTALYWYRQSLGQGPEFLIYFQGTGAADDSGLPNDRFFAVRPEGSVSTLKIQRTERGDSAVYLCASSPPGPDLGYTFGSGTRLTVV.

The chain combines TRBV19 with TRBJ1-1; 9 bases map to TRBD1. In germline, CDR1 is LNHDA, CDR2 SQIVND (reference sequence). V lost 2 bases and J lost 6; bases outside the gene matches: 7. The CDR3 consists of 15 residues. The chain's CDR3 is CASSIRRDRDPEAFF. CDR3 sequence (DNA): TGTGCCAGTAGTATAAGACGGGACAGGGACCCTGAAGCTTTCTTT. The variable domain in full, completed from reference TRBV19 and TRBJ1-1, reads DGGITQSPKYLFRKEGQNVTLSCEQNLNHDAMYWYRQDPGQGLRLIYYSQIVNDFQKGDIAEGYSVSREKKESFPLTVTSAQKNPTAFYLCASSIRRDRDPEAFFGQGTRLTVV.

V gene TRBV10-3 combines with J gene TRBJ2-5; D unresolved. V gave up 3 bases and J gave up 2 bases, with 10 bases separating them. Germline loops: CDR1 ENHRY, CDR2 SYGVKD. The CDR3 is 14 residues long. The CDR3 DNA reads TGTGCCATCAGTGATGGTACGGTGCAAGAGACCCAGTACTTC. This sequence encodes CAISDGTVQETQYF.

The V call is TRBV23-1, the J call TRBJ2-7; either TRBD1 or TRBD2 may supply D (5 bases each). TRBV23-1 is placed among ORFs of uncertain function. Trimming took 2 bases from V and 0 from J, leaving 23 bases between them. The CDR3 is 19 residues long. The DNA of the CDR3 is TGCGCCAGCAGTCAACCCGGGGCCCTTGAACTATGGATCTCCTACGAGCAGTACTTC. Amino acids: CASSQPGALELWISYEQYF.

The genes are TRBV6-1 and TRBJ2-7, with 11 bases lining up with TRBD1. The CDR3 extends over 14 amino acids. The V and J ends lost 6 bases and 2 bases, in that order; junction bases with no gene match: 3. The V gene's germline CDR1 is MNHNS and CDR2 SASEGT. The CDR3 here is CASRAGQGAYEQYF. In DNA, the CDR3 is TGTGCCAGCAGAGCGGGACAGGGGGCCTACGAGCAGTACTTC.

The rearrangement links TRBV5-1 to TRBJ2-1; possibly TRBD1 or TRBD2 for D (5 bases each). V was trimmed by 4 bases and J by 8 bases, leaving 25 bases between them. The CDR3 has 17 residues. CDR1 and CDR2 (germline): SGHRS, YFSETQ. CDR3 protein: CASSDNTGTPVFDEQFF. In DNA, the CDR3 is TGCGCCAGCAGCGATAATACCGGGACCCCAGTTTTCGATGAGCAGTTCTTC.

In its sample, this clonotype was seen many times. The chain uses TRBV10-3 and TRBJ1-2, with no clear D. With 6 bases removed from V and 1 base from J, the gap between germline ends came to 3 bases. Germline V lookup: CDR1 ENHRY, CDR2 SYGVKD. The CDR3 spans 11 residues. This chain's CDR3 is CAIRSNYGYTF. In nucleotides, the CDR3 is TGTGCCATCAGGAGTAACTATGGCTACACCTTC.

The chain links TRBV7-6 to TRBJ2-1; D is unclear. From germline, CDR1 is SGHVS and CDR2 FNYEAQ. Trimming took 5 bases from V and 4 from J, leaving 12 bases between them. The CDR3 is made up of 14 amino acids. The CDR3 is CASSDGSTYNEQFF. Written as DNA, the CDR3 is TGTGCCAGCAGCGATGGCAGCACGTACAATGAGCAGTTCTTC. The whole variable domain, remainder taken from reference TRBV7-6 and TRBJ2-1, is GAGVSQSPRYKVTKRGQDVALRCDPISGHVSLYWYRQALGQGPEFLTYFNYEAQQDKSGLPNDRFSAERPEGSISTLTIQRTEQRDSAMYRCASSDGSTYNEQFFGPGTRLTVL.

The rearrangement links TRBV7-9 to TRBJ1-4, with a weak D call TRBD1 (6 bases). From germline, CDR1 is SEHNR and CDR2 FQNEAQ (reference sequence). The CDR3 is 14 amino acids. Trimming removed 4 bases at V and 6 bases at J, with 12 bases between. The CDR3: CASSWGEGDEKLFF. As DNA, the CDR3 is TGTGCCAGCAGCTGGGGCGAGGGGGATGAAAAACTGTTTTTT.

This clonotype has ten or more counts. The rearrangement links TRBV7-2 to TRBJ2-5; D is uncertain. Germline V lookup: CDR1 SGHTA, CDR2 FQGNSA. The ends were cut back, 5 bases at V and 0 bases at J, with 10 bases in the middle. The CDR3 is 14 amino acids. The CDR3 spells CASSPTGNQETQYF. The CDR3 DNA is TGTGCCAGCAGCCCAACTGGCAACCAAGAGACCCAGTACTTC.